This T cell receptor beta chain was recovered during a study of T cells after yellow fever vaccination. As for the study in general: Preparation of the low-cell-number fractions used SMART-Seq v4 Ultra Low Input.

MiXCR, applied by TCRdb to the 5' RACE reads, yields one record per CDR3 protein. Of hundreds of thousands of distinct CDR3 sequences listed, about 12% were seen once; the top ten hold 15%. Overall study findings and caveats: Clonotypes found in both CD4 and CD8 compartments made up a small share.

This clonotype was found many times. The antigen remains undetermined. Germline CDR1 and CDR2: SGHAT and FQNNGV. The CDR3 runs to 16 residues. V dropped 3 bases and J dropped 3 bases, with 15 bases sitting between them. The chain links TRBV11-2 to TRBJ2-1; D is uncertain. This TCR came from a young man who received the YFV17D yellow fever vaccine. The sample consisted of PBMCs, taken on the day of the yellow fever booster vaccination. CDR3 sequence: CASSFSRDPFYNEQFF. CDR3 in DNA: TGTGCCAGCAGCTTCTCCAGAGACCCCTTCTACAATGAGCAGTTCTTC.